This T cell receptor (beta chain) was found in a study of cytomegalovirus exposure and HLA in healthy donors. Study results and caveats: Within the data, a cluster of highly shared sequence variants was likely a sequencing artifact. Presence/absence analyses treated sequencing depth as roughly uniform across donors.

The CDR3 loop spans 16 amino acids. Germline V gives CDR1 SGHAT, CDR2 FQNNGV. V trimming: 5 bases; J trimming: 2 bases; junction bases outside the gene matches: 9. The PCR used 60 Vbeta and 13 Jbeta primers. Per the study methods: In a later analysis, of about 80 million unique beta chains, roughly 10 million appeared in at least two donors. The method was immunoSEQ multiplex PCR; TCRdb's version includes in-frame clones alone and lacks a portion of them. V, J and clone size were drawn from that table, and D and trimming were deduced from the DNA. The sample consists of roughly 200,000 clones, around 84% of them appearing once. The table lists this clone with a count of one. Its specificity is unknown.

The clonotype originates from a man aged 40-49 years in good health and CMV-seropositive. Material for sequencing was PBMCs. The chain carries TRBV11-2 and TRBJ2-1, with 7 bases aligning to TRBD2. For the CDR3, the DNA is TGTGCCAGCAGCCTTCTAAGCGGGAAGGCCTACAATGAGCAGTTCTTC. It specifies CASSLLSGKAYNEQFF.